This T cell receptor beta chain was obtained from a study of shared clonotypes between healthy human individuals. In the study overall: A couple of women and three men aged 18 to 49 made up the donors. Study observations and caveats: Only blood samples were collected, and tissue repertoires likely differ. Memory subsets had estimated richness that was generally smaller than that of naive subsets.

Here immunoSEQ multiplex PCR was the method, and the copy in TCRdb shows in-frame clones only, minus some. The sample has about 710,000 clones; roughly 72% are singletons. There were only Caucasian adults among the donors, and all lived in Nashville, Tennessee. As to this clone: Its antigen is not known.

The CDR3 contains 14 residues. CDR1 and CDR2 (germline): SGHTA, FQGNSA. V dropped 1 base and J dropped 8; count of bases not matched to a gene: 5. The V gene is TRBV7-2, the J gene TRBJ1-5; 7 positions match TRBD1. The clonotype originates from a woman younger than 45 in good health. Input material: memory CD4+ T cells sorted from blood. This sample's subset: CD45RA-negative fraction. CDR3 loop: CASSLGQGLEPQHF. As DNA, the CDR3 is TGTGCCAGCAGCTTAGGACAGGGATTAGAGCCCCAGCATTTT.